This TCR beta chain was documented in a study of T-cell reconstitution after alpha-beta-depleted transplantation in children. Study-wide points: Once a year had passed after transplant, T-cell counts and diversity came mostly from newly produced T cells. The high TCRbeta diversity at day 60 in some patients came from surviving recipient T cells and thymic progenitors. Alpha-beta T cells about two months after transplant reportedly derived from several hundred expanded graft clones.

This clonotype was detected ten times or more. Its matching antigen is unknown. The CDR3 runs to 16 residues. V was trimmed by 6 bases and J by 4 bases, leaving 19 bases between them. For TCRbeta, the library was prepared with unique molecular identifiers. TCRdb re-called the PCR reads with MiXCR, one entry per CDR3 protein. The sample has over 450,000 distinct CDR3 sequences, about 10% seen once. The rearrangement joins TRBV12-3 or TRBV12-4 to TRBJ1-5; weak D call: TRBD1 (5 bases). The TCR sequence derives from a child aged 2-15 years with inherited bone marrow failure, due to receive a stem cell transplant. This specimen was PBMCs, taken before TCRalphabeta/CD19-depleted stem cell transplant. CDR3 residues: CASSLQGRLGNQPQHF. The CDR3, as DNA: TGTGCCAGCAGCCTTCAGGGACGGTTGGGGAATCAGCCCCAGCATTTT.